Listed here is a single T cell receptor (beta chain). Per the authors' pipeline: Amplification of reference gene primers was used by the study to estimate nucleated cell counts. The assay was immunoSEQ multiplex PCR, and TCRdb's table has in-frame clones only and misses some. The V and J calls and clone size were taken over from that table, and D and trimming were inferred from the DNA. The data show about 220,000 clones, more than 65% seen once. The data were obtained in a study of blood T cell repertoires in COVID-19. Study in general: Both acute and convalescent COVID-19 samples were obtained from the United States, Italy and Spain. Nucleic acid was either cDNA or gDNA, and it came from T cells, B-cell-depleted T cells, or PBMCs.

V was trimmed by 0 bases and J by 4 bases, leaving 6 bases between them. Germline V gives CDR1 SGHRS, CDR2 YFSETQ. This CDR3 comprises 13 residues. The chain employs TRBV5-1 and TRBJ2-3, with D possibly being TRBD2 (5 bases). The sequencing input was peripheral blood. The TCR was taken from a man aged 45 to 65 with active or convalescent COVID-19. CDR3 protein: CASSLVSADTQYF. The DNA of the CDR3 is TGCGCCAGCAGCTTGGTTAGCGCAGATACGCAGTATTTT.